These 4 T cell receptor beta chains came from one sample sequenced in a study of T cell responses to AZD1222 COVID-19 vaccine. Sequencing used immunoSEQ multiplex PCR; TCRdb keeps in-frame clones, though not all of them. The table has more than 95,000 clones, 91% seen once. The sequences come from peripheral blood, collected on day 0 of AZD1222 vaccination. The receptors derive from an adult in good health.

The J gene is TRBJ2-2, the V gene TRBV5-6, with 10 nucleotides matching TRBD1. With 6 bases clipped from V and 4 bases from J, the junction kept 9 bases outside the gene matches. Germline CDR1 SGHDT, CDR2 YYEEEE. The CDR3 loop spans 16 amino acids. The CDR3 DNA sequence: TGTGCCAGCAACGACAGGGGGCAAGGTATCACCGGGGAGCTGTTTTTT. The encoded protein is CASNDRGQGITGELFF. Full variable domain (outside the CDR3, taken from reference TRBV5-6 and TRBJ2-2): DAGVTQSPTHLIKTRGQQVTLRCSPKSGHDTVSWYQQALGQGPQFIFQYYEEEERQRGNFPDRFSGHQFPNYSSELNVNALLLGDSALYLCASNDRGQGITGELFFGEGSRLTVL.

This chain connects TRBV7-9 to TRBJ1-6; D unresolved. This CDR3 has 16 residues. With 1 base removed from V and 0 bases from J, the gap between germline ends came to 7 bases. The V gene's germline CDR1 is SEHNR and CDR2 FQNEAQ (reference sequence). CDR3 DNA sequence: TGTGCCAGCAGCTTAGGTAGTAGCTCCTATAATTCACCCCTCCACTTT. It codes for CASSLGSSSYNSPLHF.

The gene calls are TRBV28 and TRBJ1-2, with D perhaps TRBD1 (5 bases). Germline CDR1 is MDHEN and CDR2 is SYDVKM. This CDR3 is 14 amino acids long. Between the trimmed V and J ends, which lost 5 bases and 3 bases, there was a span of 13 bases. In nucleotides, the CDR3 is TGTGCCAGCAGTCCCTATTCGGGGGACTATGGCTACACCTTC. Residues: CASSPYSGDYGYTF.

The sample holds one count of this clone. The chain carries TRBV9 and TRBJ2-7; 7 positions match TRBD1. The CDR3 has 14 amino acids. From germline, CDR1 is SGDLS and CDR2 YYNGEE. After removal of 2 bases from V and 6 bases from J, the junction contained 8 bases not matched to a gene. The CDR3 region is CASSVEHRGGEQYF. In DNA form, the CDR3 reads TGTGCCAGCAGCGTCGAACACAGGGGTGGCGAGCAGTACTTC.